The clone carrying this T cell receptor beta chain was counted between two and nine times. Its antigen is still unknown. The PCR used 60 Vbeta and 13 Jbeta primers. Sequenced by immunoSEQ multiplex PCR; TCRdb stores in-frame clones only, minus some. The sample includes around 190,000 clones, over 75% of them seen just once. Trimming left V 6 bases short and J 3 bases short, with 14 bases between. CDR3 length: 14 amino acids. Germline assignment: CDR1 MDHEN and CDR2 SYDVKM. This specimen belongs to a study of cytomegalovirus exposure and HLA in healthy donors. Whole-study results and caveats: Later, an analysis showed that TCR beta chains associated with HLA were more clonally expanded than others that were equally common.

The chain links TRBV28 to TRBJ1-2, with D unclear. Sequenced sample: PBMCs. This receptor was taken from a woman aged 45-60 years in good health and CMV-seronegative. For the CDR3, the DNA is TGTGCCAGCAGCCCACTTGGGAGACACTATGGCTACACCTTC. This translates into CASSPLGRHYGYTF.